This T cell receptor beta chain was captured in a study of response to subunit inactivated influenza vaccine. Whole-study findings and limits: The authors put forward the suggestion that each seasonal influenza vaccination may bring in only a limited number of new T cells.

TCRdb reanalysed the RT-PCR reads using MiXCR and keeps one entry per CDR3 protein. The sample has about 190,000 distinct CDR3 sequences; 14% are singletons. This clonotype was counted a few times. Its cognate antigen is unknown. The sample consisted of CD8+ T cells sorted from PBMCs, taken approximately 5 days after vaccination. The receptor comes from a man aged 50 to 59 who received an inactivated influenza vaccine.

The chain's CDR3 is CATSDLDRNYGYTF. The CDR3 DNA sequence: TGTGCCACCAGTGATTTGGACAGGAACTATGGCTACACCTTC. This chain uses TRBV24-1 with TRBJ1-2; the D gene is possibly TRBD1 (6 bases). Germline assignment: CDR1 KGHDR and CDR2 SFDVKD. V was shortened by 0 bases and J by 2 bases, with 6 bases between the two germline ends. CDR3 length: 14 amino acids.